The 22 T cell receptor beta chains below all came from one sample that was sequenced in a study of shared clonotypes between healthy human individuals. Sequenced by immunoSEQ multiplex PCR; TCRdb stores in-frame clones only, minus some. The sample lists about 480,000 clones, roughly 79% occurring once. The sample comprised PBMCs. These receptors all stem from a woman between 40 and 50 years old in good health. Some clones in this sample may be carry-over from other donors' samples.

With regard to this clone: The sample has other DNA sequences that encode this CDR3 too. This chain uses TRBV5-1 with TRBJ2-2; D remains unclear. Germline V gene data show CDR1 as SGHRS and CDR2 as YFSETQ. The CDR3 extends over 15 amino acids. V was pared by 0 bases and J by 2 bases, with 8 bases between. The CDR3 nucleotides are TGCGCCAGCAGCTTGGATATCGGAAACACCGGGGAGCTGTTTTTT. This sequence encodes CASSLDIGNTGELFF.

The chain carries TRBV27 and TRBJ2-4; D is unresolved. Germline CDR1 MNHEY, CDR2 SMNVEV (reference sequence). This CDR3 spans 12 amino acids. The germline V and J ends were trimmed by 7 bases and 6 bases, with 10 bases remaining between them. The CDR3 is CASTSWGNIQYF. Written as DNA, the CDR3 is TGTGCCAGCACCTCATGGGGAAACATTCAGTACTTC.

The CDR3 nucleotides read TGTGCCAGCTCAAACAGGGGAGGAGATGGCTACACCTTC. It translates to CASSNRGGDGYTF. The chain links TRBV18 to TRBJ1-2; 7 positions match TRBD1. V shed 5 bases, J shed 6 bases, and the junction held 6 bases outside the gene matches. The CDR3 sequence is 13 residues long. Germline V gene lookup returns CDR1 KGHSH and CDR2 LQKENI.

As regards this clone: This likely reflects a read error, since a far larger clone is one base away. No DNA is shown, since the ends of the CDR3 on it are uncertain; the CDR3 is the one TCRdb lists. The identical CDR3 is also encoded by other nucleotide sequences in the sample. This chain connects TRBV29-1 to TRBJ1-1. Germline loops: CDR1 SQVTM, CDR2 ANQGSEA. The CDR3 sequence runs 14 residues, both termini included. The CDR3 sequence is CSVASGASNTEAFF.

The chain joins TRBV27 to TRBJ2-7, with 7 bases matching TRBD1. J was trimmed by 2 bases and V by 6 bases; bases with no gene match: 10. The CDR3 length is 15 residues. Germline V gives CDR1 MNHEY, CDR2 SMNVEV (reference sequence). CDR3 bases: TGTGCCAGCAGCCCAAATCGGGACAGCACCTACGAGCAGTACTTC. Encoded protein: CASSPNRDSTYEQYF.

This clone was observed at least ten times. CDR3 loop: CASSEALGGGSDTQYF. The CDR3 coding sequence is TGTGCCAGCAGTGAAGCGCTAGGGGGGGGATCAGATACGCAGTATTTT. The chain couples TRBV6-1 to TRBJ2-3, with D maybe TRBD2 (7 bases). Germline loops: CDR1 MNHNS, CDR2 SASEGT. The CDR3 has 16 amino acids. V lost 0 bases and J lost 4, with 14 bases in between.

This clone was counted a single time. The chain recombines TRBV9 with TRBJ1-2; 10 positions match TRBD1. Germline V gene lookup returns CDR1 SGDLS and CDR2 YYNGEE. V was pared by 5 bases and J by 6 bases, with 13 bases of the junction left unmatched. The CDR3 has 16 amino acids. CDR3 loop: CASSRQGASTLDGYTF. In nucleotides, the CDR3 is TGTGCCAGCAGTCGACAGGGGGCAAGTACACTAGATGGCTACACCTTC.

For this clone: This may come from a read error, since a much larger clone is one base off. The chain uses TRBV28 and TRBJ2-7; D is ambiguous. CDR3 length: 12 residues. The germline CDR1 and CDR2 sequences are MDHEN and SYDVKM. V lost 6 bases and J 3 bases, leaving 9 bases between the germline ends. CDR3 DNA sequence: TGTGCCAGCAGCCTAGACAACTACGAGCAGTACTTC. This encodes CASSLDNYEQYF. The entire variable domain, with the rest obtained from reference TRBV28 and TRBJ2-7, is as follows: DVKVTQSSRYLVKRTGEKVFLECVQDMDHENMFWYRQDPGLGLRLIYFSYDVKMKEKGDIPEGYSVSREKKERFSLILESASTNQTSMYLCASSLDNYEQYFGPGTRLTVT.

This clone was detected only once. The CDR3 spells CASSATPGTGTYNEQFF. The CDR3 bases are TGTGCCAGCAGCGCGACGCCGGGGACAGGAACATACAATGAGCAGTTCTTC. V usage is TRBV9 and J usage is TRBJ2-1; 8 nucleotides match TRBD1. The V gene's germline CDR1 is SGDLS and CDR2 YYNGEE. The J segment lost 4 bases and the V segment lost 3 bases, leaving 12 bases of the junction unmatched. This CDR3 comprises 17 residues.

The chain combines TRBV4-1 with TRBJ2-5, with D possibly matching TRBD2 (6 bases). The assigned J gene may be wrong: the sequence end matches TRBJ2-7 better. Germline lookup yields CDR1 MGHRA and CDR2 YSYEKL. The CDR3 has 16 residues. CDR3 amino acids: CASSPRQRGGSYEQYF. The DNA for the CDR3 is TGCGCCAGCAGCCCGAGGCAACGGGGAGGTTCCTACGAGCAGTACTTC.

This rearrangement joins TRBV7-3 to TRBJ2-3, with D perhaps TRBD2 (5 bases). Germline loops: CDR1 SGHTA, CDR2 FQGTGA. V was cut by 5 bases and J by 6 bases, with 15 bases left in between. The CDR3 is made up of 14 amino acids. The CDR3 is CASSLVAGDDTQYF. The CDR3 nucleotides are TGTGCCAGCAGCCTGGTGGCCGGGGATGATACGCAGTATTTT.

V and J are TRBV18 and TRBJ1-1, with D perhaps TRBD1 (6 bases). Trimming pared 3 bases from V and 6 bases from J, leaving 20 bases between. The germline V gene has CDR1 KGHSH and CDR2 LQKENI. This CDR3 is built from 16 residues. The CDR3 sequence is CASSPRAGGARPEAFF. The CDR3 region has the DNA TGTGCCAGCTCACCCCGCGCGGGGGGCGCGAGGCCTGAAGCTTTCTTT.

A note on this clone: Within the sample, other DNA sequences also encode this same CDR3. This chain joins TRBV18 and TRBJ2-3; no definite D call. With 1 base removed from V and 0 bases from J, the gap between germline ends came to 2 bases. The CDR3 extends over 13 amino acids. The germline V gene encodes CDR1 KGHSH and CDR2 LQKENI. CDR3 bases: TGTGCCAGCTCACCACTTAGCACAGATACGCAGTATTTT. This sequence encodes CASSPLSTDTQYF.

The chain recombines TRBV29-1 with TRBJ2-3; 11 bases are shared with TRBD2. The V gene's germline CDR1 is SQVTM and CDR2 ANQGSEA. Trimming cost V 4 bases and J 4 bases; bases outside gene matches: 7. The CDR3 loop spans 15 amino acids. The CDR3 bases are TGCAGCGTTGTGGGACTAGCGGAGGGGGCAGATACGCAGTATTTT. Translation: CSVVGLAEGADTQYF.

This clone was seen just once. The V gene is TRBV7-8, the J gene TRBJ2-7, with 7 bases lining up with TRBD2. V trimming: 4 bases; J trimming: 2 bases; junction bases outside the gene matches: 2. CDR1 SGHVS and CDR2 FQNEAQ come from the germline V gene. The CDR3 extends over 13 amino acids. CDR3 amino acids: CASSWEGTYEQYF. In nucleotides, the CDR3 is TGTGCCAGCAGCTGGGAGGGGACCTACGAGCAGTACTTC.

The V gene is TRBV9, the J gene TRBJ2-7, with 12 bases fitting TRBD2. Looked up from germline, CDR1 is SGDLS and CDR2 is YYNGEE. This CDR3 has 14 amino acids. V trimming: 3 bases; J trimming: 6 bases; junction bases outside the gene matches: 4. CDR3 in amino acids: CASSATSGRSEQYF. The CDR3 bases are TGTGCCAGCAGCGCGACTAGCGGGAGATCCGAGCAGTACTTC.

The chain is built from TRBV5-1 and TRBJ2-3; D remains ambiguous. V was pared by 4 bases and J by 4 bases, with 16 bases between. The germline gives CDR1 SGHRS, CDR2 YFSETQ. CDR3 length equals 15 residues. The CDR3 spells CASSALGFWADTQYF. The CDR3 DNA follows: TGCGCCAGCAGCGCGCTAGGATTCTGGGCAGATACGCAGTATTTT. Supplemented by reference TRBV5-1 and TRBJ2-3, the full variable domain reads KAGVTQTPRYLIKTRGQQVTLSCSPISGHRSVSWYQQTPGQGLQFLFEYFSETQRNKGNFPGRFSGRQFSNSRSEMNVSTLELGDSALYLCASSALGFWADTQYFGPGTRLTVL.

This sequence joins TRBV11-1 and TRBJ2-2, with D perhaps TRBD2 (6 bases). Trimming took off 6 bases at V and 6 bases at J, with 17 bases between the two ends. The CDR3 is made up of 15 amino acids. Germline CDR1 is SGHAT and CDR2 is FQDESV (reference sequence). The CDR3 spells CASRRDFPNPGELFF. CDR3 DNA: TGTGCCAGCAGGAGGGACTTTCCGAATCCCGGGGAGCTGTTTTTT.

The chain employs TRBV28 and TRBJ2-3, with D hard to call. Trimming stripped 3 bases from V and 7 bases from J, with 8 bases between. Germline CDR1 is MDHEN and CDR2 is SYDVKM. This CDR3 comprises 12 residues. CDR3 residues: CASSFGRNTQYF. CDR3 DNA sequence: TGTGCCAGCAGTTTTGGGCGGAATACGCAGTATTTT.

The chain employs TRBV7-3 and TRBJ1-2; 9 bases agree with TRBD1. The V and J ends lost 2 bases and 4 bases, in that order; junction bases with no gene match: 2. The length of the CDR3 is 14 residues. Germline V lookup: CDR1 SGHTA, CDR2 FQGTGA. CDR3: CASSLSTGGYGYTF. The DNA for the CDR3 is TGTGCCAGCAGCTTATCGACAGGGGGCTATGGCTACACCTTC. Complete variable domain (other parts from reference TRBV7-3 and TRBJ1-2): GAGVSQTPSNKVTEKGKYVELRCDPISGHTALYWYRQSLGQGPEFLIYFQGTGAADDSGLPNDRFFAVRPEGSVSTLKIQRTERGDSAVYLCASSLSTGGYGYTFGSGTRLTVV.

The chain couples TRBV10-2 to TRBJ2-7; 7 positions match TRBD2. The length of the CDR3 is 14 residues. The junction had 7 bases not matched to a gene; V was cut back by 4 bases and J by 4 bases. The germline V gene has CDR1 WSHSY and CDR2 SAAADI. This CDR3 is CASSGGGGTYEQYF. The CDR3 coding sequence is TGCGCCAGCAGTGGGGGCGGGGGAACGTACGAGCAGTACTTC.

This clone showed up just once. The chain carries TRBV6-5 and TRBJ2-5; tentatively, D is TRBD1 (6 bases). The J call may be faulty, since TRBJ2-7 better matches the DNA end. Germline V gene data show CDR1 as MNHEY and CDR2 as SVGAGI. The length of the CDR3 is 11 residues. CDR3 sequence: CATTRGDEQYF. In nucleotides, the CDR3 is TGTGCCACAACCAGGGGCGACGAGCAGTACTTC.